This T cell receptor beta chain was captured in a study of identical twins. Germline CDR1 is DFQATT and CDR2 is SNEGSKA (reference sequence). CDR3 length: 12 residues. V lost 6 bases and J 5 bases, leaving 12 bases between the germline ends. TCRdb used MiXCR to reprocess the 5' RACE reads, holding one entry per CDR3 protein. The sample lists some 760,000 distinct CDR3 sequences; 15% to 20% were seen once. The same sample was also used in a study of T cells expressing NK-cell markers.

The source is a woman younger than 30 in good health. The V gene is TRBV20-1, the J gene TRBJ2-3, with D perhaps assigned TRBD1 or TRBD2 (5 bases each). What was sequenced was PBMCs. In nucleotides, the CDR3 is TGCAGTGCCAGGGACCACCAAGATACGCAGTATTTT. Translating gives CSARDHQDTQYF.